Below are 23 T cell receptor beta chains sequenced from a single sample in a study of T cell repertoires in cytomegalovirus infection (dated by TCRdb to the late 2010s). These reads were obtained on an Illumina HiSeq 1500. TCRdb applied fastp at Q25 and MiXCR to the public reads, then kept only in-frame beta chains. Merged by CDR3 protein, the rows form single entries marked with the most common genes and DNA. This sample gives just under 550,000 distinct CDR3 sequences in total; 26% of them show up just once. The ten largest clones take up about 12% of the sample. The sequenced sample was PBMCs. These receptors were taken from a human donor in good health (CMV status not recorded). Some clones in this sample may be carry-over from other donors' samples.

This chain joins TRBV7-9 and TRBJ1-5, with D unresolved. The V and J ends lost 1 base and 10 bases respectively, with 11 bases between them. The CDR3 is made up of 13 amino acids. The V gene's germline CDR1 is SEHNR and CDR2 FQNEAQ (reference sequence). In nucleotides, the CDR3 is TGTGCCAGCAGCTTAGAGAGGGAAACACCCCAGCATTTT. Translation gives CASSLERETPQHF.

The V gene is TRBV5-4, the J gene TRBJ1-1; perhaps TRBD1 as D (5 bases). The length of the CDR3 is 15 residues. Germline V gene data show CDR1 as SGHNT and CDR2 as YYREEE (reference sequence). V was shortened by 3 bases and J by 1 base, with 13 bases between the two germline ends. CDR3 nucleotides: TGTGCCAGCAGCTCCGACAGTGGCCCGAACACTGAAGCTTTCTTT. Translated, it gives CASSSDSGPNTEAFF. Based on the CDR3 plus reference TRBV5-4 and TRBJ1-1, the full variable domain is ETGVTQSPTHLIKTRGQQVTLRCSSQSGHNTVSWYQQALGQGPQFIFQYYREEENGRGNFPPRFSGLQFPNYSSELNVNALELDDSALYLCASSSDSGPNTEAFFGQGTRLTVV.

The chain's CDR3 is CASSDRTGNYEKLFF. The CDR3 DNA sequence: TGTGCCAGCTCAGATCGGACAGGAAACTATGAAAAACTGTTTTTT. The rearrangement joins TRBV18 to TRBJ1-4; 7 bases are a match to TRBD1. The ends lost 5 bases at V and 6 bases at J; junction bases unmatched: 9. This CDR3 has 15 amino acids. Germline V CDR1 and CDR2: KGHSH, LQKENI.

This clonotype was counted only a few times. This chain links TRBV7-6 with TRBJ2-2, with 7 bases lining up with TRBD2. The CDR3 has 18 amino acids. The germline CDR1 and CDR2 sequences are SGHVS and FNYEAQ. Germline trimming cut 5 bases from V and 6 bases from J; bases unmatched to any gene: 18. The CDR3 DNA reads TGTGCCAGCAGCCCCATACCACCTAGCGGAGAGTTGGCCGGGGAGCTGTTTTTT. As protein: CASSPIPPSGELAGELFF.

This sequence joins TRBV12-3 or TRBV12-4 and TRBJ2-3, with 7 bases fitting TRBD2. CDR3 length equals 16 residues. With V trimmed by 7 bases and J by 3 bases, 13 bases remained unmatched. The chain's CDR3 is CASTPQRASGTDTQYF. The CDR3 nucleotides are TGTGCCAGCACCCCTCAGAGGGCTAGCGGAACAGATACGCAGTATTTT.

The V call is TRBV11-3, the J call TRBJ2-1; TRBD1 might be the D (5 bases). The CDR3 runs 16 residues. CDR1 SGHNT and CDR2 YENEEA come from the germline V gene. V shed 2 bases and J shed 0 bases, with 11 bases lying between them. CDR3 residues: CASSLWGRSSYNEQFF. The CDR3, as DNA: TGTGCCAGCAGCTTATGGGGCAGAAGCTCCTACAATGAGCAGTTCTTC.

This clonotype showed up just a few times. The V and J genes are TRBV12-3 or TRBV12-4 and TRBJ2-2; TRBD1 matches 9 bases. After removal of 6 bases from V and 7 bases from J, the junction contained 3 bases not matched to a gene. This CDR3 is 13 amino acids long. CDR3 residues: CASSQGQGGELFF. CDR3 DNA sequence: TGTGCCAGCAGCCAGGGACAGGGCGGGGAGCTGTTTTTT.

This clonotype has a count of ten or more. The chain joins TRBV7-2 to TRBJ2-5; TRBD2 aligns across 7 bases. Germline CDR1 and CDR2: SGHTA and FQGNSA. This CDR3 has 16 amino acids. The V and J ends lost 1 base and 4 bases, in that order; junction bases with no gene match: 9. The DNA for the CDR3 is TGTGCCAGCAGCTTAGTTCTTGAGGGAGGGAGAGAGACCCAGTACTTC. Its protein is CASSLVLEGGRETQYF.

V and J are TRBV7-8 and TRBJ2-2; TRBD1 aligns across 9 bases. The V and J ends lost 8 bases and 7 bases, in that order; junction bases with no gene match: 8. The CDR3 runs to 14 residues. Germline CDR1 and CDR2: SGHVS and FQNEAQ. CDR3 protein: CASLGQGFHGELFF. CDR3 coding DNA: TGTGCCAGCTTGGGACAGGGTTTCCACGGGGAGCTGTTTTTT.

This CDR3 is CASTPPPRGRPGANVLTF. CDR3 in DNA: TGTGCCAGCACCCCTCCTCCCCGGGGGCGTCCAGGGGCCAACGTCCTGACTTTC. The chain is built from TRBV12-3 or TRBV12-4 and TRBJ2-6, with D possibly called TRBD1 or TRBD2 (6 bases each). Between the trimmed V and J ends, which lost 7 bases and 4 bases, there was a span of 23 bases. The CDR3 covers 18 residues.

This clonotype was seen more than once but under ten times. The chain joins TRBV7-8 to TRBJ2-7, with D perhaps assigned TRBD1 or TRBD2 (7 bases each). The CDR3 is 16 amino acids. Trimming took off 5 bases at V and 2 bases at J, with 19 bases between the two ends. The germline V gene has CDR1 SGHVS and CDR2 FQNEAQ. The CDR3 DNA reads TGTGCCAGCAGCCTTCCAGGGGGGGGGATTCCCTACGAGCAGTACTTC. Protein: CASSLPGGGIPYEQYF.

Written as DNA, the CDR3 is TGTGCCATCAGTGAGTCGGGCGGGACGGTGGCAGATACGCAGTATTTT. It encodes CAISESGGTVADTQYF. The chain recombines TRBV10-3 with TRBJ2-3; D is perhaps TRBD2 (6 bases). This CDR3 spans 16 amino acids. The V and J ends lost 0 bases and 4 bases respectively, with 14 bases between them. Germline V gene sequence: CDR1 ENHRY, CDR2 SYGVKD.

This chain joins TRBV19 and TRBJ2-4; TRBD1 matches 7 bases. Germline V gene data show CDR1 as LNHDA and CDR2 as SQIVND (reference sequence). This CDR3 is built from 14 residues. With V trimmed by 5 bases and J by 7 bases, 8 bases remained unmatched. CDR3 residues: CASSQDRTGNIQYF. In DNA, the CDR3 is TGTGCCAGTAGTCAGGACAGGACGGGCAACATTCAGTACTTC.

This clonotype was found a few times. The rearrangement joins TRBV4-1 to TRBJ2-7; D unclear. Trimming pared 0 bases from V and 3 bases from J, leaving 6 bases between. The CDR3 has 13 amino acids. Germline V gives CDR1 MGHRA, CDR2 YSYEKL. The CDR3 loop reads CASSQELGYEQYV. The CDR3 nucleotides are TGCGCCAGCAGCCAAGAACTCGGCTACGAGCAGTACGTC.

This clonotype showed up many times. This chain joins TRBV7-8 and TRBJ1-1; D is ambiguous. Germline V gene data show CDR1 as SGHVS and CDR2 as FQNEAQ. The CDR3 covers 13 residues. V dropped 4 bases and J dropped 1 base, with 7 bases sitting between them. The DNA of the CDR3 is TGTGCCAGCAGCTGGGGTCGGAACACTGAAGCTTTCTTT. This gives the protein CASSWGRNTEAFF.

This clonotype was seen many times. The chain carries TRBV11-2 and TRBJ1-4; D is unresolved. The V end was cut by 5 bases, the J end by 6 bases, with 13 bases between. This CDR3 has 14 amino acids. Germline CDR1 is SGHAT and CDR2 is FQNNGV. CDR3 sequence reads: CASSGPGVYEKLFF. The CDR3 DNA is TGTGCCAGCAGCGGGCCCGGGGTTTATGAAAAACTGTTTTTT.

This clonotype has at least ten counts. V usage is TRBV5-6 and J usage is TRBJ2-3; 11 bases line up with TRBD2. The V segment lost 2 bases and the J segment 1 base; nucleotides outside the gene matches: 0. Germline V CDR1 and CDR2: SGHDT, YYEEEE. There are 15 residues in the CDR3. The CDR3 spells CASSLLAGGTDTQYF. CDR3 bases: TGTGCCAGCAGCTTACTAGCGGGGGGCACAGATACGCAGTATTTT.

Many counts were recorded for this clonotype. This sequence joins TRBV7-2 and TRBJ1-3, with 9 positions matching TRBD1. Germline CDR1 reads SGHTA; CDR2 reads FQGNSA. V trimming: 1 base; J trimming: 6 bases; junction bases outside the gene matches: 4. This CDR3 is 15 amino acids long. CDR3 sequence: CASSLEGQGENTIYF. For the CDR3, the DNA is TGTGCCAGCAGCTTAGAGGGACAGGGAGAAAACACCATATATTTT.

This clonotype was seen a handful of times. The J gene is TRBJ1-1, the V gene TRBV20-1; TRBD1 matches at 7 bases. Looked up from germline, CDR1 is DFQATT and CDR2 is SNEGSKA (reference sequence). This CDR3 contains 14 residues. V dropped 5 bases and J dropped 1; count of bases not matched to a gene: 7. CDR3 residues: CSAPRGGRNTEAFF. DNA of the CDR3: TGCAGTGCTCCTCGAGGGGGCAGGAACACTGAAGCTTTCTTT.

The V gene is TRBV20-1, the J gene TRBJ2-1; perhaps TRBD2 as D (7 bases). The length of the CDR3 is 15 residues. Between the trimmed V and J ends, which lost 3 bases and 4 bases, there was a span of 16 bases. Germline-derived CDR1 and CDR2 are DFQATT and SNEGSKA (reference sequence). The CDR3 DNA is TGCAGTGCTAGGGGACGGCGGGGGCGGTACAATGAGCAGTTCTTC. Translated, it gives CSARGRRGRYNEQFF.

V gene TRBV7-3 combines with J gene TRBJ2-2; the D call may be TRBD1 or TRBD2 (5 bases each). CDR1 is SGHTA and CDR2 is FQGTGA in the germline V gene. The CDR3 sequence is 17 residues long. Trimming cost V 6 bases and J 2 bases, with 19 bases left between them. The CDR3 spells CASRDGRDQRNTGELFF. Here the CDR3 DNA reads TGTGCCAGCAGGGATGGACGGGACCAGAGAAACACCGGGGAGCTGTTTTTT.

Notes on this clonotype: One end of the junction is discordant with germline, which a read error may explain. The chain is built from TRBV6-1 and TRBJ2-4; D gene uncertain. Germline lookup yields CDR1 MNHNS and CDR2 SASEGT. This CDR3 region has 8 residues. For the CDR3, the DNA is TGTGCCTATAAAAGAGAAGTGTTC. Encoded protein: CAYKREVF.

The gene calls are TRBV6-5 and TRBJ2-7, with D tentatively TRBD1 (7 bases). Germline CDR1 MNHEY, CDR2 SVGAGI. The CDR3 spans 17 residues. Trimming removed 2 bases at V and 5 bases at J, with 22 bases between. The CDR3 coding sequence is TGTGCCAGCAGTTACGGAGGGGGCCCCAGGTTTAACAACGAGCAGTACTTC. As protein: CASSYGGGPRFNNEQYF.